Following are 30 T cell receptor beta chains from one sample sequenced in a study of blood T cell repertoires in COVID-19. Method: immunoSEQ multiplex PCR; TCRdb's copy keeps in-frame clones and lacks some. The data contain 100,000 to 150,000 clones, 80% to 90% of them seen just once; the ten biggest clones take up around a quarter. The sequenced material came from peripheral blood. The origin of the receptors is a man aged 70 or older with active or convalescent COVID-19.

Worth noting for this clone: Additional DNA sequences in this sample encode the identical CDR3. This sequence joins TRBV6-5 and TRBJ2-7; 11 positions agree with TRBD2. CDR1 MNHEY and CDR2 SVGAGI come from the germline V gene. The CDR3 is made up of 15 amino acids. Trimming removed 3 bases from V and 3 bases from J; junction bases left unmatched: 4. Here the CDR3 DNA reads TGTGCCAGCAGTTATGGGCTAGCGGGAGGCTACGAGCAGTACTTC. Amino acids: CASSYGLAGGYEQYF.

The V and J genes are TRBV28 and TRBJ2-7; 13 bases are a match to TRBD2. J lost 0 bases, V lost 3 bases, and 11 bases had no gene match. The V gene's germline CDR1 is MDHEN and CDR2 SYDVKM. This CDR3 is 19 amino acids long. In DNA, the CDR3 is TGTGCCAGCAGTTTCCCGCGACTAGCGGGAGGAACCAGCTCCTACGAGCAGTACTTC. Amino acids: CASSFPRLAGGTSSYEQYF.

This chain uses TRBV27 with TRBJ2-7, with D possibly TRBD2 on 6 matching bases. The CDR3 runs 12 residues. Germline lookup yields CDR1 MNHEY and CDR2 SMNVEV (reference sequence). V lost 6 bases and J lost 5, with 11 bases in between. CDR3 nucleotides: TGTGCCAGCAGCGGGAGTCTCGACGAGCAGTACTTC. It encodes CASSGSLDEQYF.

In DNA, the CDR3 is TGCGCCAGCAGCCTGCGACTAGCGGGTACTCTAAACCACGAGCAGTACTTC. Translation: CASSLRLAGTLNHEQYF. The V call is TRBV5-1, the J call TRBJ2-7, with TRBD2 identical over 10 bases. This CDR3 comprises 17 residues. Per germline, CDR1 SGHRS and CDR2 YFSETQ. V shed 4 bases and J 5 bases; nucleotides not matched to a gene: 15.

The chain couples TRBV4-1 to TRBJ1-5; tentatively, D is TRBD1 (6 bases). Germline V gene data show CDR1 as MGHRA and CDR2 as YSYEKL. V gave up 3 bases and J gave up 2 bases, with 14 bases separating them. The CDR3 totals 16 residues. CDR3 in DNA: TGCGCCAGCAGCCAGGTAGACAGGATGGGCAATCAGCCCCAGCATTTT. Protein sequence: CASSQVDRMGNQPQHF.

V usage is TRBV19 and J usage is TRBJ2-1; D perhaps matches TRBD2 (5 bases). Per the germline V gene, CDR1 is LNHDA and CDR2 is SQIVND (reference sequence). The CDR3 runs 15 residues. Trimming took off 4 bases at V and 9 bases at J, with 19 bases between the two ends. CDR3 coding DNA: TGTGCCAGTAGTAGCCTCCCGGGAAAAGTCGTTGAGCAGTTCTTC. Encoded protein: CASSSLPGKVVEQFF.

This clone was picked up one time. This chain connects TRBV28 to TRBJ1-5; 9 positions agree with TRBD1. This CDR3 region has 20 residues. Germline assignment: CDR1 MDHEN and CDR2 SYDVKM. The V segment lost 5 bases and the J segment 0 bases; nucleotides outside the gene matches: 17. The CDR3 spells CASSLNFSDRGGYSNQPQHF. CDR3 sequence (DNA): TGTGCCAGCAGTCTCAATTTCTCAGACAGGGGGGGATATAGCAATCAGCCCCAGCATTTT.

The rearrangement joins TRBV2 to TRBJ2-2; the D is unclear. V dropped 7 bases and J dropped 2 bases, with 17 bases sitting between them. The length of the CDR3 is 16 residues. Looked up from germline, CDR1 is SNHLY and CDR2 is FYNNEI. The CDR3 here is CASMLSPSRNTGELFF. The CDR3 nucleotides read TGTGCCAGCATGCTTAGCCCGTCCAGAAACACCGGGGAGCTGTTTTTT. Full variable domain (remainder filled in from reference TRBV2 and TRBJ2-2): EPEVTQTPSHQVTQMGQEVILRCVPISNHLYFYWYRQILGQKVEFLVSFYNNEISEKSEIFDDQFSVERPDGSNFTLKIRSTKLEDSAMYFCASMLSPSRNTGELFFGEGSRLTVL.

The CDR3 region has the DNA TGTGCCAGCAGTGAAGCTAGCGGGAGTTGGCAAGAGACCCAGTACTTC. Its translation: CASSEASGSWQETQYF. This chain links TRBV6-1 with TRBJ2-5; 9 bases agree with TRBD2. V was pared by 0 bases and J by 2 bases, with 4 bases of the junction left unmatched. Germline V gene lookup returns CDR1 MNHNS and CDR2 SASEGT. This CDR3 is built from 16 residues.

The V and J genes are TRBV28 and TRBJ2-7, with 7 bases matching TRBD2. Trimming removed 2 bases from V and 3 bases from J; junction bases left unmatched: 7. CDR1 MDHEN and CDR2 SYDVKM come from the germline V gene. This CDR3 comprises 15 residues. The CDR3 nucleotides are TGTGCCAGCAGTTTAGGGCGAGGGGAGGGCTACGAGCAGTACTTC. Protein sequence: CASSLGRGEGYEQYF.

The rearrangement joins TRBV15 to TRBJ2-3; D possibly corresponds to TRBD1 (6 bases). Germline CDR1 is LNHNV and CDR2 is YYDKDF (reference sequence). V lost 0 bases to trimming and J lost 3 bases, with 22 bases between them. The CDR3 has 19 residues. CDR3 amino acids: CATSRDPPSLNQGTDTQYF. Here the CDR3 DNA reads TGTGCCACCAGCAGAGACCCTCCATCTCTAAATCAGGGGACAGATACGCAGTATTTT.

The V and J genes are TRBV11-1 and TRBJ2-5; D possibly corresponds to TRBD1 (6 bases). Germline CDR1 is SGHAT and CDR2 is FQDESV (reference sequence). The CDR3 extends over 14 amino acids. V was clipped by 4 bases and J by 1 base, with 10 bases between them. CDR3 loop: CASSSDRTQETQYF. In nucleotides, the CDR3 is TGTGCCAGCAGCTCCGACAGGACCCAAGAGACCCAGTACTTC.

The chain recombines TRBV27 with TRBJ2-5; TRBD2 matches 7 bases. The CDR3 is 15 residues long. V lost 9 bases, J lost 3 bases, and 13 bases stayed unmatched. CDR1 MNHEY and CDR2 SMNVEV come from the germline V gene (reference sequence). This CDR3 is CASTPLAEYKETQYF. The CDR3 region has the DNA TGTGCCAGTACACCTCTAGCGGAATATAAAGAGACCCAGTACTTC.

This clone was seen only a few times. Different DNA sequences within this sample yield the same CDR3. The rearrangement links TRBV27 to TRBJ2-7; 7 bases match TRBD1. Germline loops: CDR1 MNHEY, CDR2 SMNVEV (reference sequence). This CDR3 is 14 amino acids long. J gave up 7 bases and V 4 bases, and 10 bases lay outside the gene matches. CDR3 in amino acids: CASSSTGSRGEQYF. As DNA, the CDR3 is TGTGCCAGCAGTTCGACAGGGTCCCGAGGGGAGCAGTACTTC.

This clone was seen once. The gene calls are TRBV13 and TRBJ1-4, with TRBD1 identical over 7 bases. CDR1 PRHDT and CDR2 FYEKMQ come from the germline V gene (reference sequence). The CDR3 length is 14 residues. The junction had 5 bases not matched to a gene; V was cut back by 4 bases and J by 6 bases. The CDR3 loop is CASSSNRGDEKLFF. The DNA of the CDR3 is TGTGCCAGCAGCTCCAACAGGGGAGATGAAAAACTGTTTTTT.

This clone was picked up one time. The J gene is TRBJ1-1, the V gene TRBV5-1; D unresolved. With 0 bases removed from V and 3 bases from J, the gap between germline ends came to 6 bases. Germline-derived CDR1 and CDR2 are SGHRS and YFSETQ. The CDR3 loop spans 13 amino acids. Here the CDR3 reads CASSLAQHTEAFF. The CDR3 bases are TGCGCCAGCAGCTTGGCACAGCACACTGAAGCTTTCTTT.

The V call is TRBV29-1, the J call TRBJ2-1; no clear D gene. There are 13 residues in the CDR3. CDR1 SQVTM and CDR2 ANQGSEA come from the germline V gene. V shed 0 bases and J shed 6 bases, with 9 bases lying between them. CDR3 amino acids: CSVEDPSINEQFF. The CDR3 DNA reads as TGCAGCGTTGAAGATCCCAGTATCAATGAGCAGTTCTTC.

The sample holds one count of this clone. The V gene is TRBV29-1, the J gene TRBJ1-5; D gene uncertain. Trimming stripped 1 base from V and 6 bases from J, with 10 bases between. The CDR3 is 13 residues long. Germline V gene data show CDR1 as SQVTM and CDR2 as ANQGSEA. In DNA, the CDR3 is TGCAGCGTTGAAGTGGGAGAAGGTCAGCCCCAGCATTTT. As protein: CSVEVGEGQPQHF. Full variable domain (remainder filled in from reference TRBV29-1 and TRBJ1-5): SAVISQKPSRDICQRGTSLTIQCQVDSQVTMMFWYRQQPGQSLTLIATANQGSEATYESGFVIDKFPISRPNLTFSTLTVSNMSPEDSSIYLCSVEVGEGQPQHFGDGTRLSIL.

The chain combines TRBV7-9 with TRBJ2-7, with D uncertain. V lost 3 bases, J lost 0 bases, and 9 bases lay in between. This CDR3 spans 14 amino acids. The germline V gene has CDR1 SEHNR and CDR2 FQNEAQ (reference sequence). CDR3 residues: CASSFSQDSYEQYF. Written as DNA, the CDR3 is TGTGCCAGCAGCTTCAGCCAGGACTCCTACGAGCAGTACTTC.

With respect to this clone: This CDR3 is missing its conserved last phenylalanine or tryptophan, likely due to a read error. No DNA is shown, since the ends of the CDR3 on it are uncertain; the CDR3 is the one TCRdb lists. The rearrangement uses TRBV4-1 and TRBJ2-7; the DNA was not used to check the table's D call, TRBD2. Germline loops: CDR1 MGHRA, CDR2 YSYEKL. The CDR3 numbers 13 amino acids, ends counted. CDR3 protein: CASFGQASGECFS.

This clone came up once. This chain uses TRBV19 with TRBJ2-7; 7 bases align to TRBD1. V lost 3 bases to trimming and J lost 2 bases; unmatched junction nucleotides: 4. Germline lookup yields CDR1 LNHDA and CDR2 SQIVND (reference sequence). The CDR3 contains 14 residues. DNA of the CDR3: TGTGCCAGTAGTATTAACAGGGGTACCTACGAGCAGTACTTC. Protein: CASSINRGTYEQYF.

As regards this clone: Other nucleotide sequences in the sample specify the same CDR3. The chain employs TRBV12-3 or TRBV12-4 and TRBJ2-1; D might be TRBD2 (6 bases). The CDR3 loop spans 13 amino acids. Trimming pared 1 base from V and 5 bases from J, leaving 6 bases between. The CDR3 DNA reads as TGTGCCAGCAGTTTAGGGGGGGACAATGAGCAGTTCTTC. The encoded protein is CASSLGGDNEQFF.

This CDR3 is CASSQPGGTGGSGANVLTF. CDR3 nucleotides: TGTGCCAGCAGCCAACCGGGCGGGACAGGGGGCTCTGGGGCCAACGTCCTGACTTTC. The rearrangement links TRBV7-9 to TRBJ2-6, with 11 positions matching TRBD1. Germline V gives CDR1 SEHNR, CDR2 FQNEAQ (reference sequence). V lost 5 bases and J lost 0; bases outside the gene matches: 9. This CDR3 comprises 19 residues.

The V call is TRBV11-2, the J call TRBJ2-5, with 7 bases aligning to TRBD2. Per germline, CDR1 SGHAT and CDR2 FQNNGV. The CDR3 has 14 amino acids. V lost 6 bases to trimming and J lost 0 bases; unmatched junction nucleotides: 4. DNA of the CDR3: TGTGCCAGCAGGGGACTAACTAACCAAGAGACCCAGTACTTC. It translates to CASRGLTNQETQYF.

CDR3 residues: CASSYGGLAGGYSYEQYF. DNA of the CDR3: TGTGCCAGCAGTTACGGAGGACTAGCGGGAGGATACTCCTACGAGCAGTACTTC. The chain links TRBV6-2 or TRBV6-3 to TRBJ2-7; 14 nucleotides match TRBD2. Germline V gives CDR1 MNHEY, CDR2 SVGEGT. This CDR3 region has 18 residues. J was trimmed by 0 bases and V by 2 bases; bases with no gene match: 6.

The chain joins TRBV7-8 to TRBJ2-7; a possible D gene is TRBD1 (6 bases). The length of the CDR3 is 14 residues. The V gene lost 3 bases and the J gene lost 2 bases, with 11 bases spanning the gap. Germline CDR1 reads SGHVS; CDR2 reads FQNEAQ. The CDR3 spells CASSLGDTTYEQYF. The CDR3 DNA is TGTGCCAGCAGCTTGGGGGACACCACCTACGAGCAGTACTTC.

The CDR3 loop is CASSLGGIEKLFF. The CDR3 DNA follows: TGCGCCAGCAGCTTGGGGGGCATTGAAAAACTGTTTTTT. The V and J genes are TRBV5-1 and TRBJ1-4; D may be TRBD1 (5 bases). V lost 0 bases, J lost 7 bases, and 7 bases lay in between. Germline lookup yields CDR1 SGHRS and CDR2 YFSETQ. This CDR3 is 13 amino acids long.

The chain is built from TRBV2 and TRBJ1-4, with 7 bases identical to TRBD1. The CDR3 sequence is 15 residues long. Germline V gene sequence: CDR1 SNHLY, CDR2 FYNNEI. Germline trimming cut 2 bases from V and 4 bases from J; bases unmatched to any gene: 4. In DNA form, the CDR3 reads TGTGCCAGCAGTGAAATGGGACAGCTTAATGAAAAACTGTTTTTT. Amino acid sequence: CASSEMGQLNEKLFF.

The genes are TRBV5-4 and TRBJ2-7; D remains unclear. Trimming took 5 bases from V and 0 from J, leaving 12 bases between them. Per the germline V gene, CDR1 is SGHNT and CDR2 is YYREEE (reference sequence). This CDR3 comprises 14 residues. The CDR3 sequence: CASSRELSSYEQYF. The CDR3 region has the DNA TGTGCCAGCAGTCGAGAACTAAGCTCCTACGAGCAGTACTTC.

The chain carries TRBV7-9 and TRBJ2-1; D perhaps matches TRBD2 (6 bases). The length of the CDR3 is 13 residues. The V end lost 0 bases, the J end lost 10 bases, and 10 bases lay between the germline ends. Germline lookup yields CDR1 SEHNR and CDR2 FQNEAQ (reference sequence). CDR3: CASSLAPSAEQFF. The CDR3 region has the DNA TGTGCCAGCAGCTTAGCGCCTAGCGCAGAGCAGTTCTTC.